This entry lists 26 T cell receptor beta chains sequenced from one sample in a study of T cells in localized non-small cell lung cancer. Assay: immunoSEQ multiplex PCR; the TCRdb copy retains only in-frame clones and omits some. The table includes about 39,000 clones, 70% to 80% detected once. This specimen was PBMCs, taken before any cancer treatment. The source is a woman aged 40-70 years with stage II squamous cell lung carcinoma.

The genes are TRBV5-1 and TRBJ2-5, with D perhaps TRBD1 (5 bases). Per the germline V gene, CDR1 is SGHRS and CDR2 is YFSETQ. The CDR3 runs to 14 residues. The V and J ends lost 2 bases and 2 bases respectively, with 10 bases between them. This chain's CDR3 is CASSFSGLQETQYF. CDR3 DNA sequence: TGCGCCAGCAGCTTCTCAGGGCTTCAAGAGACCCAGTACTTC. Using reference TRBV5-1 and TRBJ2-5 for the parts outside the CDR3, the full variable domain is KAGVTQTPRYLIKTRGQQVTLSCSPISGHRSVSWYQQTPGQGLQFLFEYFSETQRNKGNFPGRFSGRQFSNSRSEMNVSTLELGDSALYLCASSFSGLQETQYFGPGTRLLVL.

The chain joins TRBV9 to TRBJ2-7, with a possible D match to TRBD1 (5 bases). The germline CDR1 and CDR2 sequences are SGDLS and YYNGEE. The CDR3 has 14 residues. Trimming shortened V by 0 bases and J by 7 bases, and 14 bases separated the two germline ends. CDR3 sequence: CASSVEGALGEQYF. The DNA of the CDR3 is TGTGCCAGCAGCGTAGAAGGGGCTTTAGGGGAGCAGTACTTC.

In DNA, the CDR3 is TGCGCCAGCAGCCAGGGACTAGCGGGAGAAAATGAGCAGTTCTTC. This gives the protein CASSQGLAGENEQFF. This chain links TRBV4-1 with TRBJ2-1; 14 bases agree with TRBD2. Germline assignment: CDR1 MGHRA and CDR2 YSYEKL. The CDR3 runs to 15 residues. Trimming cost V 3 bases and J 7 bases; bases outside gene matches: 2.

CDR3 DNA: TGTGCCAGCAGTTACTCGGGCTTTCCGGCCAAAAACATTCAGTACTTC. Its translation: CASSYSGFPAKNIQYF. V is TRBV6-5 and J is TRBJ2-4; D is uncertain. V was pared by 0 bases and J by 1 base, with 10 bases between. CDR3 size: 16 residues. Germline CDR1 reads MNHEY; CDR2 reads SVGAGI.

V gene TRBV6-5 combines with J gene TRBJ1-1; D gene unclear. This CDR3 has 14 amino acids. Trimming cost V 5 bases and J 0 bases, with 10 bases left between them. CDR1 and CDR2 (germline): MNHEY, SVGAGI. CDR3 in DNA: TGTGCCAGCAGTACACGGACCCTGAACACTGAAGCTTTCTTT. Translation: CASSTRTLNTEAFF.

CDR3 in DNA: TGTGCCAGCAGCCGGCCGGGCACTGAAGCTTTCTTT. Translation gives CASSRPGTEAFF. The chain is built from TRBV27 and TRBJ1-1; D is undetermined. CDR1 is MNHEY, CDR2 SMNVEV, per germline (reference sequence). The CDR3 consists of 12 residues. The V and J ends lost 6 bases and 4 bases respectively, with 9 bases between them.

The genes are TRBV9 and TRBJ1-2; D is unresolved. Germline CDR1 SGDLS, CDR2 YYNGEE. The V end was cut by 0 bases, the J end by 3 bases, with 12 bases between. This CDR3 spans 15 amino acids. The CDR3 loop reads CASSVGRGLDYGYTF. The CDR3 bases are TGTGCCAGCAGCGTAGGTAGAGGGCTGGACTATGGCTACACCTTC.

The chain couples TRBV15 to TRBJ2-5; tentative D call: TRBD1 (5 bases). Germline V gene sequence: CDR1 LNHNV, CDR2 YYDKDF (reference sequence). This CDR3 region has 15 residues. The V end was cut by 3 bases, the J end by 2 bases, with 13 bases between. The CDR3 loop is CATSSLRQQQETQYF. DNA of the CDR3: TGTGCCACCAGCAGCTTAAGACAGCAACAAGAGACCCAGTACTTC. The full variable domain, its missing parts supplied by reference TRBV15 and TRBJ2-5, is DAMVIQNPRYQVTQFGKPVTLSCSQTLNHNVMYWYQQKSSQAPKLLFHYYDKDFNNEADTPDNFQSRRPNTSFCFLDIRSPGLGDTAMYLCATSSLRQQQETQYFGPGTRLLVL.

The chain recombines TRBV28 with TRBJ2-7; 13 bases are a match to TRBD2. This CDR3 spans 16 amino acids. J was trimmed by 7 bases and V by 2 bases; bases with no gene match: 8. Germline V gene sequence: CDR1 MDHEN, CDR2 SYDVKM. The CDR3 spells CASSLPTSGGAGEQYV. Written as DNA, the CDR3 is TGTGCCAGCAGTTTACCCACTAGCGGGGGGGCAGGAGAGCAGTACGTC.

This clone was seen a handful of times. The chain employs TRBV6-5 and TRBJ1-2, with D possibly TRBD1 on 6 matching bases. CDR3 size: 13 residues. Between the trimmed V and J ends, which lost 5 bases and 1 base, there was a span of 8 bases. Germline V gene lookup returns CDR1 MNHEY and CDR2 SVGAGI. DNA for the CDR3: TGTGCCAGCAGTGAGGGGGGTAACTATGGCTACACCTTC. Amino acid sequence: CASSEGGNYGYTF.

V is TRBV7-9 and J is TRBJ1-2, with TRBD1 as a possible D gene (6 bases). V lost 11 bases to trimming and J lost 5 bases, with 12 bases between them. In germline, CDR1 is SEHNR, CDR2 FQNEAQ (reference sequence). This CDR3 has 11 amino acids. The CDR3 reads CAVQGLYGYTF. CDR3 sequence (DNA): TGTGCCGTACAGGGACTTTATGGCTACACCTTC.

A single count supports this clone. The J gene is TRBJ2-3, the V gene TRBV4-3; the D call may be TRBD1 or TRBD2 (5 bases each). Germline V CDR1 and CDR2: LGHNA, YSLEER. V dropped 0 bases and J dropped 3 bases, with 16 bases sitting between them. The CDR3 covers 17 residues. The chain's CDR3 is CASSQEDPGQGTDTQYF. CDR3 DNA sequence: TGCGCCAGCAGCCAAGAGGATCCGGGGCAAGGAACAGATACGCAGTATTTT.

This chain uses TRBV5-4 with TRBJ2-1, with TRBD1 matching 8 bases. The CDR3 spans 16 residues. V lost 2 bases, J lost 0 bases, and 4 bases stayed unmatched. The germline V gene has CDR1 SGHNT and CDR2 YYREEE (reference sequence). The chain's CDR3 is CASSFTGGSSYNEQFF. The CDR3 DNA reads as TGTGCCAGCAGCTTCACAGGGGGATCCTCCTACAATGAGCAGTTCTTC.

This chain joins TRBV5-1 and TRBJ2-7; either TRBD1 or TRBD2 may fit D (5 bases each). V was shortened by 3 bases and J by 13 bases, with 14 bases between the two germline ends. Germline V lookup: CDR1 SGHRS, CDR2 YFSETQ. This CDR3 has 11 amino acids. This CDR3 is CASSWGPRQYF. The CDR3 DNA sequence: TGCGCCAGCAGCTGGGGACCCCGGCAATACTTC. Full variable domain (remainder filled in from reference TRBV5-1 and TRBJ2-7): KAGVTQTPRYLIKTRGQQVTLSCSPISGHRSVSWYQQTPGQGLQFLFEYFSETQRNKGNFPGRFSGRQFSNSRSEMNVSTLELGDSALYLCASSWGPRQYFGPGTRLTVT.

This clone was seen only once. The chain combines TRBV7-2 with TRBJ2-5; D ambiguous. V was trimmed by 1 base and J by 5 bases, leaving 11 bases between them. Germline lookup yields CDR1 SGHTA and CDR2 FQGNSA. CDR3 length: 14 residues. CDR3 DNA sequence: TGTGCCAGCAGCTTAGGTCACCAGTCGGAGACCCAGTACTTC. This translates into CASSLGHQSETQYF.

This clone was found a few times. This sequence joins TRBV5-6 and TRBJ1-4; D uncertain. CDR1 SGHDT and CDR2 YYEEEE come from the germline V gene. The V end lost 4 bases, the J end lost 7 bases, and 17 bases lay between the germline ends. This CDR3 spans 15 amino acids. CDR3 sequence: CASSIKRGSGEKLFF. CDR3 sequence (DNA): TGTGCCAGCAGCATAAAGCGGGGTAGCGGTGAAAAACTGTTTTTT. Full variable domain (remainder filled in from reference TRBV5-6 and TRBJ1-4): DAGVTQSPTHLIKTRGQQVTLRCSPKSGHDTVSWYQQALGQGPQFIFQYYEEEERQRGNFPDRFSGHQFPNYSSELNVNALLLGDSALYLCASSIKRGSGEKLFFGSGTQLSVL.

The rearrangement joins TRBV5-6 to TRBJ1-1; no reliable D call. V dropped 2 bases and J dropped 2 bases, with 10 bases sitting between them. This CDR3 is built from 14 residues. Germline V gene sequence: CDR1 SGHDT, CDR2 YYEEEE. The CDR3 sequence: CASSFPGTNTEAFF. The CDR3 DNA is TGTGCCAGCAGCTTTCCAGGTACAAACACTGAAGCTTTCTTT.

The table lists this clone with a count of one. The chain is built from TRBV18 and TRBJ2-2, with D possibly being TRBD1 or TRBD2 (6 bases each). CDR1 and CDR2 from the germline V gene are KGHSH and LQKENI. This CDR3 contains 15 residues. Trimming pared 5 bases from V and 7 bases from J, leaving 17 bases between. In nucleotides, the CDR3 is TGTGCCAGCTCATCCGGGACACCGGGGGACGGGGAGCTGTTTTTT. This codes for CASSSGTPGDGELFF.

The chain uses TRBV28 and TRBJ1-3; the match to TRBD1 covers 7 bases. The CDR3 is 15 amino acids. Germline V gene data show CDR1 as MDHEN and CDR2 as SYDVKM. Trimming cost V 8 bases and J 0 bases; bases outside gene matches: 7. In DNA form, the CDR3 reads TGTGCCAGCGGTACAGGGGCCATCTCTGGAAACACCATATATTTT. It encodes CASGTGAISGNTIYF.

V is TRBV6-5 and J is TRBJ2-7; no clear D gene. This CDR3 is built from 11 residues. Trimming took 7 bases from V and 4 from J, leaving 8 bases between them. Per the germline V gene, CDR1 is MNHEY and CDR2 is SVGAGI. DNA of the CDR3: TGTGCCAGCACCCAAGGGTACGAGCAGTACTTC. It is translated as CASTQGYEQYF.

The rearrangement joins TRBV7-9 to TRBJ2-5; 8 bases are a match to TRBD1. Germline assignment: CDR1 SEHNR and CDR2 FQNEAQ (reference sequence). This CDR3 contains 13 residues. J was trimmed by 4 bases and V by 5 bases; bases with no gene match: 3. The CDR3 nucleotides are TGTGCCAGCAGCCGCGGACAGGGAGAGACCCAGTACTTC. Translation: CASSRGQGETQYF.

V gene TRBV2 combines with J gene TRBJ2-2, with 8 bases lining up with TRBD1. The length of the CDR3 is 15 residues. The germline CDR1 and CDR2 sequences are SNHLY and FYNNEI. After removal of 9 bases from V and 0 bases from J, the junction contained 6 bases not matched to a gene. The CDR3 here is CASRQGSANTGELFF. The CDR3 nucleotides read TGTGCCAGTCGACAGGGGTCCGCGAACACCGGGGAGCTGTTTTTT.

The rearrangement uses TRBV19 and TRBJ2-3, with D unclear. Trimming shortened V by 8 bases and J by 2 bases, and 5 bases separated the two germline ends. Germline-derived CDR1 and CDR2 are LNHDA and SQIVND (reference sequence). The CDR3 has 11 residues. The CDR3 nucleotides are TGTGCCAGTCAGAACACAGATACGCAGTATTTT. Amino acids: CASQNTDTQYF.

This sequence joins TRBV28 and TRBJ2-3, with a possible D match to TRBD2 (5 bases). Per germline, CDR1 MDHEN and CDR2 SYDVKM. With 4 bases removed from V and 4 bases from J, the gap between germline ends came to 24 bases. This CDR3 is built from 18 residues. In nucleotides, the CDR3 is TGTGCCAGCAGTTACGACCTCCATAGGGAGACGGTGGCAGATACGCAGTATTTT. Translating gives CASSYDLHRETVADTQYF.

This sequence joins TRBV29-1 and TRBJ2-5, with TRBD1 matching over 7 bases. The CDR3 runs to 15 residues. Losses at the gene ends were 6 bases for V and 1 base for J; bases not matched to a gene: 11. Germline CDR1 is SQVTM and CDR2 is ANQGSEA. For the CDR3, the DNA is TGCAGCGTCCAACGTTACGACAGGGCCCAAGAGACCCAGTACTTC. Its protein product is CSVQRYDRAQETQYF.

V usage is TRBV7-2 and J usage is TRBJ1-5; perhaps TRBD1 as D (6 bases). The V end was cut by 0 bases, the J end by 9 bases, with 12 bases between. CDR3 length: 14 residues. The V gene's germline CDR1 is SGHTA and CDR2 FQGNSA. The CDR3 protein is CASSLAGGGGPQHF. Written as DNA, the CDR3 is TGTGCCAGCAGCTTAGCAGGGGGGGGTGGGCCCCAGCATTTT.